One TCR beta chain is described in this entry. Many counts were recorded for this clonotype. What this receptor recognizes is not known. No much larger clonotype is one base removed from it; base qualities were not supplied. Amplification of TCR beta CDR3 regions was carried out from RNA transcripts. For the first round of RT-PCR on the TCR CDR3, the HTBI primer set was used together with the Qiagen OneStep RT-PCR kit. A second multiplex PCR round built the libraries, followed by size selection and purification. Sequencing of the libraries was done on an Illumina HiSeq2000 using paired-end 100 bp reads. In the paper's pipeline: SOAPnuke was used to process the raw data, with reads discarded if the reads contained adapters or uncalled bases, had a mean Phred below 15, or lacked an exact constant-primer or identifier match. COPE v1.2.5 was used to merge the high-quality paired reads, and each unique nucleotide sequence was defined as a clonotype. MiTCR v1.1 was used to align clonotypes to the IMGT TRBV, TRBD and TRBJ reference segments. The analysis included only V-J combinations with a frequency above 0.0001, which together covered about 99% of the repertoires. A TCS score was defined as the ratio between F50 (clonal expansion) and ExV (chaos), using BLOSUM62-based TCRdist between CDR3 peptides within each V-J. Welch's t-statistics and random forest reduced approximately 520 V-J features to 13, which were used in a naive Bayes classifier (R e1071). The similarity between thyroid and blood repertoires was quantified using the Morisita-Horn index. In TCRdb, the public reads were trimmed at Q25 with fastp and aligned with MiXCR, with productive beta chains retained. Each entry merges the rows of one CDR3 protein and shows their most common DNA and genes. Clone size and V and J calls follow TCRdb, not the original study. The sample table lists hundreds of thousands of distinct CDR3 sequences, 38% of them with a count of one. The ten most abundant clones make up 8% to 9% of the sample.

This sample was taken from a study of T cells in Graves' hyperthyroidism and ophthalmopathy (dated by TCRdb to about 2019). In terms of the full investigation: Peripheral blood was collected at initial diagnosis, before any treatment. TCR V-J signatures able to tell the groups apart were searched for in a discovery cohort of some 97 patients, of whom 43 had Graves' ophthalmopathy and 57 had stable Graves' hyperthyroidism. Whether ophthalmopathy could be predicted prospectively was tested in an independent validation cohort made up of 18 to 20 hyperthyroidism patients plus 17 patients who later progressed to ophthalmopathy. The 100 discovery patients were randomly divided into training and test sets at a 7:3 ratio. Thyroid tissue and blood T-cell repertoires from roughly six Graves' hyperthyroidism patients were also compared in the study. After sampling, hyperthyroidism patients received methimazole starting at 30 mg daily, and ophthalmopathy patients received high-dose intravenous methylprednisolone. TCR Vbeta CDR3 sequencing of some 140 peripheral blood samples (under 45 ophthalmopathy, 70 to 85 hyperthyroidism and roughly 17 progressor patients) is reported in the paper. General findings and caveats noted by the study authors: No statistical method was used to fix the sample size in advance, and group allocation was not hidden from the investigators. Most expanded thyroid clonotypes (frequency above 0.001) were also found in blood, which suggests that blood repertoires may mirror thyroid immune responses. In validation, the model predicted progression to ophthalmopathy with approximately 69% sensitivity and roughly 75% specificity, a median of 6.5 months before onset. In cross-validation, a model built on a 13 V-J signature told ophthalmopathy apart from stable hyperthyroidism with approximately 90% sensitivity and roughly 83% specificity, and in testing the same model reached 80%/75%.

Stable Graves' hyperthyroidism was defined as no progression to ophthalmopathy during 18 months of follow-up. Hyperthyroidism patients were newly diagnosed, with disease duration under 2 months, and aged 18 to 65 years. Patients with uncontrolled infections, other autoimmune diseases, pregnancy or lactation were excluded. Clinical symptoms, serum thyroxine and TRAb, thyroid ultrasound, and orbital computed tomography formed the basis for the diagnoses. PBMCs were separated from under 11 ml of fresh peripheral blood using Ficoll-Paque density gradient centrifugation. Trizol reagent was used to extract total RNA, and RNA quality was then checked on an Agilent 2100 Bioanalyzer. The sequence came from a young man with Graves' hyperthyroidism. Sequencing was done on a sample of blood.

Here is the DNA: TGTGCCAGCAGCTTAAGGCAGGGGCAAGGAAACACCATATATTTT. The resulting protein is CASSLRQGQGNTIYF. The sequence joins TRBV7-2 to TRBJ1-3, and the D gene may be TRBD1, 6 bases matching. V loses 2 bases of germline sequence and J loses 4 bases, and the interval between the two ends is 12 bases. The cysteine opens and the phenylalanine closes a CDR3 of 15 amino acids. The read is trimmed to its CDR3 DNA, 45 bases read in frame from base 1. In the germline V gene, CDR1 corresponds to SGHTA and CDR2 to FQGNSA.